The clone carrying this T cell receptor beta chain was seen at least ten times. This entry is derived from a study of T cells in Graves' hyperthyroidism and ophthalmopathy. The junction had 8 bases not matched to a gene; V was cut back by 7 bases and J by 4 bases. The CDR3 loop spans 13 amino acids. Germline V gene lookup returns CDR1 SQVTM and CDR2 ANQGSEA. RNA transcripts provided the source from which TCR beta CDR3 regions were amplified. In the first-round RT-PCR of the TCR CDR3, the HTBI primer set was used. Each CDR3 protein gets one entry after TCRdb re-called the multiplex PCR reads with MiXCR. The data show roughly 500,000 distinct CDR3 sequences, approximately 25% seen once. 10 ml of fresh peripheral blood supplied the PBMCs.

The sample was blood. This sequence originates from a woman aged 25 to 39 with Graves' ophthalmopathy. The V call is TRBV29-1, the J call TRBJ2-5, with TRBD2 matching 8 bases. DNA for the CDR3: TGCAGCGCGGGGGGGACGGGGAGAGAGACCCAGTACTTC. This translates into CSAGGTGRETQYF.